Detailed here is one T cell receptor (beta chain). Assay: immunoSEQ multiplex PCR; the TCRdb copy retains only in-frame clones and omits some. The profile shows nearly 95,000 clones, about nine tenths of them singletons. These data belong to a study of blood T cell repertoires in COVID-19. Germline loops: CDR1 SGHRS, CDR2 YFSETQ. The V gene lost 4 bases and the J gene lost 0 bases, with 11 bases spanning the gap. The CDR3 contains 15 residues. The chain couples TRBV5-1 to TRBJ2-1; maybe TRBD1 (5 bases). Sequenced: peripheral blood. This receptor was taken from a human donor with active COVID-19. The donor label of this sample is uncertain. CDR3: CASSTQTASYNEQFF. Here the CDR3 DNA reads TGCGCCAGCAGCACTCAGACAGCCTCCTACAATGAGCAGTTCTTC.